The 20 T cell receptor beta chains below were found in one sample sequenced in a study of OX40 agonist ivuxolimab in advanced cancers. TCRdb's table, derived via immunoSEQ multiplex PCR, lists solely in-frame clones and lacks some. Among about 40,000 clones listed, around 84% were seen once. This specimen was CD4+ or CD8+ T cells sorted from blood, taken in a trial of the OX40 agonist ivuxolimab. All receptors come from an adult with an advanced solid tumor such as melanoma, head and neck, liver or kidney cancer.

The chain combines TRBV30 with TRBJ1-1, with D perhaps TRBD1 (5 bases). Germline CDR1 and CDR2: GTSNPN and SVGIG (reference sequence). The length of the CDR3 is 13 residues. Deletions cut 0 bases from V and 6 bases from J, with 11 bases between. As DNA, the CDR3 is TGTGCCTGGAGTGTACGGGGCCAGTCTGAAGCTTTCTTT. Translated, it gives CAWSVRGQSEAFF.

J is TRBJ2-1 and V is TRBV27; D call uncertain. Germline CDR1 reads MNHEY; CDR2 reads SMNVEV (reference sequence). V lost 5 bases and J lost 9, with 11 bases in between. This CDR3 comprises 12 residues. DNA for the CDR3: TGTGCCAGCAGTCTCATGAAAAGTGAGCAGTTCTTC. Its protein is CASSLMKSEQFF.

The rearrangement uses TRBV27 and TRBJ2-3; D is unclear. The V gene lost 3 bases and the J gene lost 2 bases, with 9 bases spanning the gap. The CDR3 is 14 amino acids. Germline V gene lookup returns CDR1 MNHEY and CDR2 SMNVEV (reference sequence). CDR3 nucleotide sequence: TGTGCCAGCAGTTTGCCGGGTTTCACAGATACGCAGTATTTT. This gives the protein CASSLPGFTDTQYF.

This chain's CDR3 is CASTGREGGTSYEQYF. The CDR3 bases are TGTGCCAGCACCGGACGGGAAGGCGGGACCTCCTACGAGCAGTACTTC. V is TRBV11-3 and J is TRBJ2-7; TRBD2 might be the D (6 bases). V was trimmed by 7 bases and J by 0 bases, leaving 19 bases between them. CDR1 is SGHNT, CDR2 YENEEA, per germline. The CDR3 has 16 amino acids.

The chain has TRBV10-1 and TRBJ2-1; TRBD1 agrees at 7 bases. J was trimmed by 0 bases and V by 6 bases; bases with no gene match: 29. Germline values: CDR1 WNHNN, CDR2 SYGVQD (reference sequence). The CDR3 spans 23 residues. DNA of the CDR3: TGCGCCAGCAGCTCACTGGACCGGGACAGACTATTCCCTATGCCTGTCTCCTACAATGAGCAGTTCTTC. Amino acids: CASSSLDRDRLFPMPVSYNEQFF.

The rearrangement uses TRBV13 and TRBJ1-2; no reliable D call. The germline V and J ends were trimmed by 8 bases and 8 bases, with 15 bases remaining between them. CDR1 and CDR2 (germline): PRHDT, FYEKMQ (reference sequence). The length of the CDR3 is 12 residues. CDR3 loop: CASPSTAGGYTF. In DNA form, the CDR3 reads TGTGCCAGCCCCAGTACTGCAGGAGGCTACACCTTC.

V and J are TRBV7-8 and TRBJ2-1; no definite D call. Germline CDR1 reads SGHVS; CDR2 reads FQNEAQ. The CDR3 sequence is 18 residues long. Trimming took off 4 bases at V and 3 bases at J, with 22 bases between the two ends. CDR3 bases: TGTGCCAGCAGCTCAGGCGTTGCCGAAGACCAGATCTACAATGAGCAGTTCTTC. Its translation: CASSSGVAEDQIYNEQFF.

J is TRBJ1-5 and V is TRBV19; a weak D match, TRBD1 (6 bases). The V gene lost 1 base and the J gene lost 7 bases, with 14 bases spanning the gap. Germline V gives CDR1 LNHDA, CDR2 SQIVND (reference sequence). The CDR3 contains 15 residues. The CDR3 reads CASSIVEGGGQPQHF. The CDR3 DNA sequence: TGTGCCAGTAGTATAGTGGAAGGGGGTGGGCAGCCCCAGCATTTT.

The DNA of the CDR3 is TGCGCCAGCAGCCTGGGGACAGATTATAACTATGGCTACACCTTC. This codes for CASSLGTDYNYGYTF. This chain links TRBV5-1 with TRBJ1-2; 7 bases fit TRBD1. Trimming took 4 bases from V and 1 from J; bases not matched to a gene: 7. Germline CDR1 is SGHRS and CDR2 is YFSETQ. The CDR3 totals 15 residues. Full variable domain (missing parts from reference TRBV5-1 and TRBJ1-2): KAGVTQTPRYLIKTRGQQVTLSCSPISGHRSVSWYQQTPGQGLQFLFEYFSETQRNKGNFPGRFSGRQFSNSRSEMNVSTLELGDSALYLCASSLGTDYNYGYTFGSGTRLTVV.

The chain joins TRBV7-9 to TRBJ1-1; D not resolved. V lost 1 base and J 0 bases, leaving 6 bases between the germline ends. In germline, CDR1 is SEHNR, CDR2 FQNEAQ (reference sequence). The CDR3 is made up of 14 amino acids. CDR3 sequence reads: CASSLGLLNTEAFF. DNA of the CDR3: TGTGCCAGCAGCTTAGGACTGCTGAACACTGAAGCTTTCTTT.

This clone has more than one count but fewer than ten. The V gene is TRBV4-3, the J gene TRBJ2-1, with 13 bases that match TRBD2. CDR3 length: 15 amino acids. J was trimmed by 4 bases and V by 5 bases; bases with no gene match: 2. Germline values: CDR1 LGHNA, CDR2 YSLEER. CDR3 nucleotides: TGCGCCAGCAGCGCGGGACTAGCGGGGTACAATGAGCAGTTCTTC. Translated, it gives CASSAGLAGYNEQFF.

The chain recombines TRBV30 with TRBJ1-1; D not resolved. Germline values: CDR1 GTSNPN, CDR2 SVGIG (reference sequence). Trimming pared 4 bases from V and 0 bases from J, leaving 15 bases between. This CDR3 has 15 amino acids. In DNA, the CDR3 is TGTGCCTGGACCCCATCGGGCCGACTGAACACTGAAGCTTTCTTT. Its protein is CAWTPSGRLNTEAFF. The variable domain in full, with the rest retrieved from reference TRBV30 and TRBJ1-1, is SQTIHQWPATLVQPVGSPLSLECTVEGTSNPNLYWYRQAAGRGLQLLFYSVGIGQISSEVPQNLSASRPQDRQFILSSKKLLLSDSGFYLCAWTPSGRLNTEAFFGQGTRLTVV.

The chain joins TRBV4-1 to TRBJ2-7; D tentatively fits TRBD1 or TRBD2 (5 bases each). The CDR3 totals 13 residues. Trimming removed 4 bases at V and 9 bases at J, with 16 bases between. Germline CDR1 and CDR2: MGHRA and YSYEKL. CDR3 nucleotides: TGCGCCAGCAGCCCCCAAGGGACCGTGGGGCAGTACTTC. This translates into CASSPQGTVGQYF.

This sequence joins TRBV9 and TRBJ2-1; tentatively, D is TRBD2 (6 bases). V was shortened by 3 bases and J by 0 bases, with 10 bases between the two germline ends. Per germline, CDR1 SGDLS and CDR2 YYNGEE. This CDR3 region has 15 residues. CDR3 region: CASSAGRNSYNEQFF. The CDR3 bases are TGTGCCAGCAGCGCCGGGAGAAACTCCTACAATGAGCAGTTCTTC.

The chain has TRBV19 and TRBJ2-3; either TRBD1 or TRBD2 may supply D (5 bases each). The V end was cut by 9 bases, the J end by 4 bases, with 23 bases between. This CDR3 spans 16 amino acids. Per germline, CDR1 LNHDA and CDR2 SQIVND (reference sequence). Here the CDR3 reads CARNSAGTIDPDTQYF. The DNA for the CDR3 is TGTGCCAGAAACTCTGCCGGGACGATTGACCCAGATACGCAGTATTTT.

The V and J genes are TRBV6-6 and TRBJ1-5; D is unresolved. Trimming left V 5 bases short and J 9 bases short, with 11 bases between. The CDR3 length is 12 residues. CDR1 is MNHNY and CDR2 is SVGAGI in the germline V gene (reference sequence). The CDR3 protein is CASSPMVGPQHF. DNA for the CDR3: TGTGCCAGCAGTCCCATGGTAGGGCCCCAGCATTTT.

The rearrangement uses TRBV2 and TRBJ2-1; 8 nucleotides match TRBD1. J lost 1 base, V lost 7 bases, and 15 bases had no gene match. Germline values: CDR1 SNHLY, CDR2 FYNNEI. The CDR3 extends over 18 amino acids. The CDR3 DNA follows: TGTGCCAGCACCACGGACAGGGACGGAGGATCGTCCTACAATGAGCAGTTCTTC. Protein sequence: CASTTDRDGGSSYNEQFF.

CDR3 region: CASSLYDTDTQYF. The CDR3 DNA reads TGTGCCAGCAGTTTATATGACACAGATACGCAGTATTTT. This rearrangement joins TRBV27 to TRBJ2-3; D is ambiguous. Trimming removed 1 base at V and 2 bases at J, with 4 bases between. The CDR3 runs 13 residues. The germline gives CDR1 MNHEY, CDR2 SMNVEV (reference sequence).

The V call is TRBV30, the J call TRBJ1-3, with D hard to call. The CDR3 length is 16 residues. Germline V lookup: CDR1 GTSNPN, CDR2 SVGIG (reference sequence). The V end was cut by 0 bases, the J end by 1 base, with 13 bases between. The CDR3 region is CAWSVGYGRSGNTIYF. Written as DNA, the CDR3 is TGTGCCTGGAGTGTAGGTTACGGAAGATCTGGAAACACCATATATTTT. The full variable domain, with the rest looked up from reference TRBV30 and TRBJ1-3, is SQTIHQWPATLVQPVGSPLSLECTVEGTSNPNLYWYRQAAGRGLQLLFYSVGIGQISSEVPQNLSASRPQDRQFILSSKKLLLSDSGFYLCAWSVGYGRSGNTIYFGEGSWLTVV.

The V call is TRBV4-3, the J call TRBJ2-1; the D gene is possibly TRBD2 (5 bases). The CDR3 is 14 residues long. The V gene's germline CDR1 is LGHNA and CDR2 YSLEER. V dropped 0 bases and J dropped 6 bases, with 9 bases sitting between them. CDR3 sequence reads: CASSQDGGINEQFF. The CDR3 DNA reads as TGCGCCAGCAGCCAAGATGGAGGAATCAATGAGCAGTTCTTC.